The 8 T cell receptor beta chains in this list originate from one sample, sequenced in a study of blood T cells in healthy people across ages. The authors ran a second PCR of roughly 6 to 12 cycles using a sample-barcoded 5' primer and a J-beta primer mix. Via MiXCR, TCRdb re-called the 5' RACE reads, giving one row per CDR3 protein. The sample yields 1.5 million to 2 million distinct CDR3 sequences, 25% to 30% seen once. Sequencing was carried out using blood. Receptors were obtained from a woman aged 25 to 39 in good health.

The chain links TRBV20-1 to TRBJ1-2, with unresolved D. CDR3 length: 14 residues. CDR1 and CDR2 (germline): DFQATT, SNEGSKA (reference sequence). V was trimmed by 5 bases and J by 12 bases, leaving 25 bases between them. The CDR3 bases are TGCAGTGCTTTCTCGGCGAGGGCGGGTTCCACGGACACCTTC. Translation: CSAFSARAGSTDTF.

This chain uses TRBV6-5 with TRBJ2-1, with D tentatively TRBD1 or TRBD2 (5 bases each). V was pared by 7 bases and J by 10 bases, with 20 bases between. This CDR3 spans 14 amino acids. Germline V gives CDR1 MNHEY, CDR2 SVGAGI. CDR3 nucleotides: TGTGCCAGCACCAACCCTCGCCGGGGACGCGAGCAGTTCTTC. It translates to CASTNPRRGREQFF.

Concerning this clonotype itself: Just one base apart from a much larger clone, this may be a read error. The CDR3 bases are TGTGCCAGCAGCGTTAGGGGGGACGACACAGATACGCAGTATTTT. This translates into CASSVRGDDTDTQYF. This chain joins TRBV9 and TRBJ2-3; the D gene could be TRBD1 or TRBD2 (6 bases each). V gave up 2 bases and J gave up 2 bases, with 12 bases separating them. Germline CDR1 is SGDLS and CDR2 is YYNGEE. CDR3 length: 15 residues.

This clonotype was seen a few times. J is TRBJ2-1 and V is TRBV5-4, with D possibly TRBD2 on 6 matching bases. Trimming took off 2 bases at V and 3 bases at J, with 15 bases between the two ends. The length of the CDR3 is 16 residues. CDR1 is SGHNT and CDR2 is YYREEE in the germline V gene (reference sequence). As DNA, the CDR3 is TGTGCCAGCAGCTTTGTGGGAGGCATCGGCTACAATGAGCAGTTCTTC. Its protein is CASSFVGGIGYNEQFF.

This clonotype came up many times. The rearrangement links TRBV6-5 to TRBJ2-5; the match to TRBD2 covers 8 bases. The V gene's germline CDR1 is MNHEY and CDR2 SVGAGI. The CDR3 contains 13 residues. Trimming cost V 6 bases and J 4 bases; bases outside gene matches: 4. CDR3 protein: CASRVAGSETQYF. In DNA form, the CDR3 reads TGTGCCAGCAGGGTAGCGGGATCAGAGACCCAGTACTTC.

This clonotype was picked up many times. The chain is built from TRBV30 and TRBJ2-7, with no clear D. This CDR3 contains 12 residues. V shed 0 bases and J shed 5 bases, with 8 bases lying between them. Germline CDR1 and CDR2: GTSNPN and SVGIG (reference sequence). DNA for the CDR3: TGTGCCTGGAGTGTACGCGGAGACGAGCAGTACTTC. Its protein product is CAWSVRGDEQYF. Looking up the rest from reference TRBV30 and TRBJ2-7 gives the full variable domain: SQTIHQWPATLVQPVGSPLSLECTVEGTSNPNLYWYRQAAGRGLQLLFYSVGIGQISSEVPQNLSASRPQDRQFILSSKKLLLSDSGFYLCAWSVRGDEQYFGPGTRLTVT.

This rearrangement joins TRBV12-3 or TRBV12-4 to TRBJ2-1; 8 positions match TRBD2. The V segment lost 3 bases and the J segment 2 bases; nucleotides outside the gene matches: 3. This CDR3 has 15 amino acids. CDR3 region: CASSFPAGAYNEQFF. The CDR3 DNA reads TGTGCCAGCAGTTTCCCAGCGGGGGCCTACAATGAGCAGTTCTTC.

Many counts were recorded for this clonotype. V and J are TRBV5-1 and TRBJ2-1, with D perhaps TRBD1 (5 bases). CDR1 SGHRS and CDR2 YFSETQ come from the germline V gene. Trimming pared 3 bases from V and 5 bases from J, leaving 15 bases between. The CDR3 runs 15 residues. CDR3 sequence reads: CASSSEYRFNNEQFF. CDR3 nucleotide sequence: TGCGCCAGCAGCTCCGAGTACAGGTTTAACAATGAGCAGTTCTTC.